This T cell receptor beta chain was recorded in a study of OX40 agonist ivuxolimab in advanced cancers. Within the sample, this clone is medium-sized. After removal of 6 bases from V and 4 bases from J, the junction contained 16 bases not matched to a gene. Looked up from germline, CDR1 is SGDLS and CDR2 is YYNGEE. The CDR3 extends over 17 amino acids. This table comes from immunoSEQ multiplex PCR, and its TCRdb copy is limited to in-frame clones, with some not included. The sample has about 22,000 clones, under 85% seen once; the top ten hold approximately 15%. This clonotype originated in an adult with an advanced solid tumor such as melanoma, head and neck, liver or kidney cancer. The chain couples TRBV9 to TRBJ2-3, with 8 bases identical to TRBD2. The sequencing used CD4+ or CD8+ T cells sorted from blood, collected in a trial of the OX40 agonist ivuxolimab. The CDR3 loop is CASNPRGRGGRPDTQYF. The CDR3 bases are TGTGCCAGCAACCCCCGTGGCCGGGGGGGCCGACCAGATACGCAGTATTTT.